The sequence of this T cell receptor beta chain was determined in a study of blood T cell repertoires in COVID-19. Across the study: COVID-19 samples from acute and convalescent phases originated in the United States, Italy and Spain.

The V segment lost 4 bases and the J segment 9 bases; nucleotides outside the gene matches: 5. CDR3 length equals 14 residues. CDR1 is MRHNA, CDR2 SNTAGT, per germline. Profiling relied on immunoSEQ multiplex PCR, and the TCRdb table lists in-frame clones only, not all of them. Counted here are around 200,000 clones, approximately 84% occurring once; the ten biggest clones make up about 6%. The chain is built from TRBV6-4 and TRBJ2-1; 11 bases map to TRBD2. Sequenced material: peripheral blood. This sequence was found in an elderly man with acute or convalescent COVID-19. For the CDR3, the DNA is TGTGCCAGCAGTGCACTAGCGGGAGCAGTTGAGCAGTTCTTC. It specifies CASSALAGAVEQFF.